This T cell receptor beta chain is from a study of blood T cells in healthy people across ages. Through a sample-barcoded 5' primer and a J-beta primer mix, a second PCR was run for roughly 7 to 11 cycles. One entry per CDR3 protein results from TCRdb running MiXCR on the 5' RACE reads. The data show about 780,000 distinct CDR3 sequences, 20% to 30% seen once. Separately, the same data were catalogued under a study of T cells of mothers and their children.

Sequenced material: blood. The clonotype originates from a boy younger than 18 in good health.

DNA of the CDR3: TGCAGCGTCCAAGCTATTCCGGGACAGGGTAGAACTGAAGCTTTCTTT. Protein: CSVQAIPGQGRTEAFF. V gene TRBV29-1 combines with J gene TRBJ1-1; TRBD1 aligns across 9 bases. This CDR3 spans 16 amino acids. With V trimmed by 6 bases and J by 5 bases, 16 bases remained unmatched. Germline V gives CDR1 SQVTM, CDR2 ANQGSEA.